Below, 31 T cell receptor beta chains from the same sample are listed, as sequenced in a study of control samples from healthy donors and cancer patients. TCRdb keeps only in-frame clones here, not all; method: immunoSEQ multiplex PCR. This repertoire shows approximately 97,000 clones, 90% to 95% found once; its top ten account for about 2.5%. The sequenced sample was blood. The receptors were gathered from a young woman in good health.

V is TRBV7-2 and J is TRBJ2-5, with 7 positions matching TRBD2. Germline loops: CDR1 SGHTA, CDR2 FQGNSA. V was pared by 7 bases and J by 6 bases, with 8 bases of the junction left unmatched. CDR3 size: 13 residues. The chain's CDR3 is CASTLGEGQTQYF. Written as DNA, the CDR3 is TGTGCCAGCACTTTGGGGGAGGGTCAGACCCAGTACTTC. The whole variable domain, filled in from reference TRBV7-2 and TRBJ2-5, reads GAGVSQSPSNKVTEKGKDVELRCDPISGHTALYWYRQSLGQGLEFLIYFQGNSAPDKSGLPSDRFSAERTGGSVSTLTIQRTQQEDSAVYLCASTLGEGQTQYFGPGTRLLVL.

The chain is built from TRBV6-6 and TRBJ2-7; 7 nucleotides line up with TRBD1. V lost 0 bases and J lost 2; bases outside the gene matches: 1. The CDR3 contains 14 residues. Germline V gene lookup returns CDR1 MNHNY and CDR2 SVGAGI (reference sequence). The CDR3 coding sequence is TGTGCCAGCAGTTACTCCCAGGGGGCCTACGAGCAGTACTTC. It encodes CASSYSQGAYEQYF.

The chain recombines TRBV5-1 with TRBJ2-1, with D possibly called TRBD1 or TRBD2 (5 bases each). The germline V and J ends were trimmed by 2 bases and 4 bases, with 22 bases remaining between them. CDR1 is SGHRS, CDR2 YFSETQ, per germline. This CDR3 contains 18 residues. The chain's CDR3 is CASSLFVGTEGFYNEQFF. The DNA for the CDR3 is TGCGCCAGCAGCTTATTCGTCGGGACCGAAGGTTTTTACAATGAGCAGTTCTTC.

This chain links TRBV30 with TRBJ2-7; D ambiguous. Germline V CDR1 and CDR2: GTSNPN, SVGIG (reference sequence). There are 11 residues in the CDR3. The V end was cut by 6 bases, the J end by 2 bases, with 8 bases between. The CDR3 DNA reads as TGTGCCTGTCGCGACCCCTACGAGCAGTACTTC. It is translated as CACRDPYEQYF.

The chain combines TRBV10-2 with TRBJ2-7, with D perhaps matching TRBD2 (6 bases). The ends were cut back, 5 bases at V and 0 bases at J, with 17 bases in the middle. In germline, CDR1 is WSHSY, CDR2 SAAADI. The CDR3 contains 16 residues. In DNA, the CDR3 is TGCGCCAGCAGTCATACCCTTGGACTAAGCTCCTACGAGCAGTACTTC. This sequence encodes CASSHTLGLSSYEQYF.

The CDR3: CAIGTSGYNEQFF. In nucleotides, the CDR3 is TGTGCCATTGGGACTAGCGGCTACAATGAGCAGTTCTTC. The chain combines TRBV10-3 with TRBJ2-1; 11 bases are shared with TRBD2. CDR3 length: 13 amino acids. The V and J ends lost 9 bases and 3 bases, in that order; junction bases with no gene match: 1. CDR1 is ENHRY, CDR2 SYGVKD, per germline.

This clone was seen just once. The rearrangement uses TRBV25-1 and TRBJ1-1; no reliable D call. This CDR3 is built from 13 residues. The germline CDR1 and CDR2 sequences are MGHDK and SYGVNS. Trimming shortened V by 11 bases and J by 1 base, and 14 bases separated the two germline ends. CDR3 sequence (DNA): TGTGCCGGATCGAACAGCCGGAACACTGAAGCTTTCTTT. Its translation is CAGSNSRNTEAFF.

The chain's CDR3 is CASSSPGDTGELFF. CDR3 bases: TGTGCCAGCAGTTCTCCGGGAGACACCGGGGAGCTGTTTTTT. This chain uses TRBV27 with TRBJ2-2; D perhaps matches TRBD2 (6 bases). V was clipped by 4 bases and J by 3 bases, with 9 bases between them. Germline CDR1 MNHEY, CDR2 SMNVEV (reference sequence). This CDR3 is built from 14 residues.

The V call is TRBV4-1, the J call TRBJ1-5; no reliable D call. From germline, CDR1 is MGHRA and CDR2 YSYEKL. The CDR3 has 14 amino acids. Trimming left V 7 bases short and J 7 bases short, with 17 bases between. CDR3 sequence reads: CASTLEPEGQPQHF. DNA of the CDR3: TGCGCCAGCACACTGGAACCGGAAGGACAGCCCCAGCATTTT.

J is TRBJ1-4 and V is TRBV28, with D hard to call. This CDR3 is 12 amino acids long. The germline V gene encodes CDR1 MDHEN and CDR2 SYDVKM. V was cut by 3 bases and J by 10 bases, with 9 bases left in between. CDR3 in DNA: TGTGCCAGCAGTTTGTTAGGGCTAAAACTGTTTTTT. Its protein product is CASSLLGLKLFF.

The chain recombines TRBV5-5 with TRBJ2-1; D is unclear. CDR3 length: 13 residues. Germline V CDR1 and CDR2: SGHKS, YYEKEE (reference sequence). V lost 0 bases, J lost 5 bases, and 6 bases lay in between. CDR3 DNA sequence: TGTGCCAGCAGCTTGGTTCGGGACAATGAGCAGTTCTTC. This gives the protein CASSLVRDNEQFF.

This clone was counted only a few times. The CDR3 loop is CASGLVINQPQHF. CDR3 DNA: TGTGCTAGTGGTTTGGTCATCAATCAGCCCCAGCATTTT. The V gene is TRBV12-5, the J gene TRBJ1-5; D remains ambiguous. There are 13 residues in the CDR3. Germline V lookup: CDR1 LGHNT, CDR2 FRNRAP. V was pared by 0 bases and J by 3 bases, with 3 bases between.

A single count supports this clone. The chain recombines TRBV30 with TRBJ1-3; D perhaps matches TRBD1 (5 bases). The CDR3 has 18 amino acids. Germline V gene sequence: CDR1 GTSNPN, CDR2 SVGIG (reference sequence). V was pared by 2 bases and J by 0 bases, with 20 bases between. The CDR3 region is CAWSSWGSADFSGNTIYF. The CDR3 nucleotides are TGTGCCTGGAGTAGTTGGGGGTCAGCCGATTTCTCTGGAAACACCATATATTTT.

This chain uses TRBV6-4 with TRBJ1-2; D possibly corresponds to TRBD1 (6 bases). V was pared by 3 bases and J by 6 bases, with 14 bases between. CDR3 length: 14 residues. Germline CDR1 is MRHNA and CDR2 is SNTAGT. The DNA of the CDR3 is TGTGCCAGCAGTGAAAAGGACAGTGGCGATGGCTACACCTTC. Its translation: CASSEKDSGDGYTF.

This clone was detected only once. The rearrangement links TRBV7-2 to TRBJ2-1; TRBD2 matches 7 bases. Per germline, CDR1 SGHTA and CDR2 FQGNSA. The V segment lost 1 base and the J segment 3 bases; nucleotides outside the gene matches: 3. CDR3 length equals 15 residues. The CDR3: CASSLEWGGYNEQFF. The CDR3 DNA reads TGTGCCAGCAGCTTAGAGTGGGGGGGCTACAATGAGCAGTTCTTC. Supplemented by reference TRBV7-2 and TRBJ2-1, the full variable domain reads GAGVSQSPSNKVTEKGKDVELRCDPISGHTALYWYRQSLGQGLEFLIYFQGNSAPDKSGLPSDRFSAERTGGSVSTLTIQRTQQEDSAVYLCASSLEWGGYNEQFFGPGTRLTVL.

The chain joins TRBV28 to TRBJ2-7; D gene uncertain. Trimming took 5 bases from V and 0 from J, leaving 14 bases between them. This CDR3 region has 15 residues. Germline assignment: CDR1 MDHEN and CDR2 SYDVKM. CDR3 bases: TGTGCCAGCAGTCCCCTTACAGTAAACTCCTACGAGCAGTACTTC. Amino acid sequence: CASSPLTVNSYEQYF.

The gene calls are TRBV4-3 and TRBJ2-7, with D hard to call. The length of the CDR3 is 12 residues. V was cut by 1 base and J by 5 bases, with 6 bases left in between. Germline V gives CDR1 LGHNA, CDR2 YSLEER. CDR3 bases: TGCGCCAGCAGCCAAGTTAGGAACGAGCAGTACTTC. As protein: CASSQVRNEQYF.

V is TRBV18 and J is TRBJ2-2, with D possibly being TRBD1 (5 bases). The V end was cut by 3 bases, the J end by 6 bases, with 8 bases between. CDR1 is KGHSH and CDR2 is LQKENI in the germline V gene. The CDR3 totals 13 residues. The CDR3 DNA is TGTGCCAGCTCACCTAGGGGATCCGGGGAGCTGTTTTTT. Translating gives CASSPRGSGELFF.

The gene calls are TRBV28 and TRBJ2-1; a weak D match, TRBD2 (5 bases). Deletions cut 1 base from V and 5 bases from J, with 15 bases between. The CDR3 has 16 amino acids. The germline gives CDR1 MDHEN, CDR2 SYDVKM. CDR3 sequence: CASSLSAWISDNEQFF. The CDR3 bases are TGTGCCAGCAGTTTATCAGCGTGGATTAGCGACAATGAGCAGTTCTTC.

This chain uses TRBV19 with TRBJ2-6; 9 positions agree with TRBD1. The ends lost 3 bases at V and 2 bases at J; junction bases unmatched: 2. Per the germline V gene, CDR1 is LNHDA and CDR2 is SQIVND (reference sequence). The CDR3 length is 16 residues. For the CDR3, the DNA is TGTGCCAGTAGTATGGGACAGGGTCCTGGGGCCAACGTCCTGACTTTC. Translated: CASSMGQGPGANVLTF.

The J gene is TRBJ1-1, the V gene TRBV5-1; D uncertain. The CDR3 has 15 residues. Looked up from germline, CDR1 is SGHRS and CDR2 is YFSETQ. Trimming stripped 6 bases from V and 4 bases from J, with 19 bases between. The CDR3 region has the DNA TGCGCCAGCACGCTAGCCCCAGGAGGAACCACTGAAGCTTTCTTT. It translates to CASTLAPGGTTEAFF.

This rearrangement joins TRBV4-1 to TRBJ2-7, with D possibly matching TRBD2 (5 bases). Trimming took off 4 bases at V and 7 bases at J, with 8 bases between the two ends. Germline CDR1 and CDR2: MGHRA and YSYEKL. The CDR3 has 11 amino acids. CDR3: CASSRSGEQYF. As DNA, the CDR3 is TGCGCCAGCAGCCGGTCGGGGGAGCAGTACTTC.

The chain joins TRBV27 to TRBJ2-7; 12 bases map to TRBD2. Germline CDR1 is MNHEY and CDR2 is SMNVEV (reference sequence). The CDR3 totals 15 residues. The ends lost 6 bases at V and 0 bases at J; junction bases unmatched: 3. CDR3 loop: CASRLTSGSSYEQYF. The CDR3 DNA sequence: TGTGCCAGCAGGTTGACTAGCGGGAGCTCCTACGAGCAGTACTTC.

The gene calls are TRBV7-8 and TRBJ2-7; the match to TRBD1 covers 8 bases. From germline, CDR1 is SGHVS and CDR2 FQNEAQ. The CDR3 has 15 residues. After removal of 4 bases from V and 3 bases from J, the junction contained 8 bases not matched to a gene. In DNA form, the CDR3 reads TGTGCCAGCAGCTCTACCCCAGGGGGCGTCTACGAGCAGTACTTC. Translating it yields CASSSTPGGVYEQYF.

The chain combines TRBV7-2 with TRBJ2-1, with D possibly called TRBD1 or TRBD2 (6 bases each). V was shortened by 6 bases and J by 10 bases, with 19 bases between the two germline ends. The CDR3 contains 14 residues. CDR1 and CDR2 (germline): SGHTA, FQGNSA. DNA of the CDR3: TGTGCCAGCAGACCCTTGAGGGGGGCTAGGGAGCAGTTCTTC. This encodes CASRPLRGAREQFF. Together with reference TRBV7-2 and TRBJ2-1, the CDR3 gives the full variable domain: GAGVSQSPSNKVTEKGKDVELRCDPISGHTALYWYRQSLGQGLEFLIYFQGNSAPDKSGLPSDRFSAERTGGSVSTLTIQRTQQEDSAVYLCASRPLRGAREQFFGPGTRLTVL.

V usage is TRBV3-1 (or the pseudogene TRBV3-2) and J usage is TRBJ1-3; TRBD1 aligns across 9 bases. Germline V gene data show CDR1 as LGHDT and CDR2 as YNNKEL (reference sequence). CDR3 length: 15 amino acids. V lost 4 bases to trimming and J lost 6 bases; unmatched junction nucleotides: 7. This CDR3 reads CASSRRDRAENTIYF. The DNA for the CDR3 is TGTGCCAGCAGCCGCCGGGACAGGGCGGAAAACACCATATATTTT.

J is TRBJ1-2 and V is TRBV20-1, with 9 bases fitting TRBD1. This CDR3 is 11 amino acids long. V lost 6 bases, J lost 10 bases, and 6 bases stayed unmatched. Per the germline V gene, CDR1 is DFQATT and CDR2 is SNEGSKA (reference sequence). The CDR3 loop is CSARDRDLYTF. As DNA, the CDR3 is TGCAGTGCGCGGGACAGGGACCTCTACACCTTC.

The chain uses TRBV19 and TRBJ2-1; 7 positions match TRBD2. The germline CDR1 and CDR2 sequences are LNHDA and SQIVND (reference sequence). V gave up 7 bases and J gave up 0 bases; unmatched junction bases: 6. The CDR3 length is 15 residues. Written as DNA, the CDR3 is TGTGCCAGTACCTCGGGGGGATACTCCTACAATGAGCAGTTCTTC. Encoded protein: CASTSGGYSYNEQFF.

V gene TRBV28 combines with J gene TRBJ1-3; unclear D gene. V lost 6 bases and J lost 4, with 16 bases in between. The length of the CDR3 is 15 residues. Germline V gene data show CDR1 as MDHEN and CDR2 as SYDVKM. The CDR3, as DNA: TGTGCCAGCAGCGTCGACAAAGAAGCAGGAAACACCATATATTTT. Translation gives CASSVDKEAGNTIYF.

The rearrangement links TRBV30 to TRBJ1-1; TRBD1 is a possible D gene (5 bases). The V gene lost 3 bases and the J gene lost 6 bases, with 8 bases spanning the gap. Per the germline V gene, CDR1 is GTSNPN and CDR2 is SVGIG (reference sequence). This CDR3 is 11 amino acids long. The CDR3 DNA reads as TGTGCCTGGAGGCCGGGGGCTGAAGCTTTCTTT. Translating it yields CAWRPGAEAFF. The full variable domain, in which reference TRBV30 and TRBJ1-1 provide the parts outside the CDR3, is SQTIHQWPATLVQPVGSPLSLECTVEGTSNPNLYWYRQAAGRGLQLLFYSVGIGQISSEVPQNLSASRPQDRQFILSSKKLLLSDSGFYLCAWRPGAEAFFGQGTRLTVV.

The chain carries TRBV5-1 and TRBJ2-5, with D possibly being TRBD1 or TRBD2 (7 bases each). The germline V gene encodes CDR1 SGHRS and CDR2 YFSETQ. CDR3 length equals 13 residues. Trimming took off 5 bases at V and 4 bases at J, with 12 bases between the two ends. CDR3 sequence: CASRPGGAETQYF. CDR3 DNA sequence: TGCGCCAGCAGACCAGGGGGGGCAGAGACCCAGTACTTC.